Below, one T cell receptor (beta chain) is given with its context. Antigen: not known. The germline gives CDR1 SQVTM, CDR2 ANQGSEA. The CDR3 covers 12 residues. Trimming removed 2 bases at V and 4 bases at J, with 7 bases between. Produced via immunoSEQ multiplex PCR; TCRdb's table is partial and in-frame only. This table holds about 20,000 clones, roughly 73% found once. The treatment was: randomized to nivolumab then ipilimumab (arm A) or the reverse (arm B). No patient had prior DNA-damaging chemotherapy. These data come from a study of sequential checkpoint blockade in melanoma. Looking at the study overall: Patients were randomized 1:1 to nivolumab-then-ipilimumab or ipilimumab-then-nivolumab first-line. Maintenance nivolumab came after either treatment sequence.

Study results and caveats: Tumor T-cell fraction and clonality correlated with PD-L1 and CD8+ counts.

Sequenced here: tumor tissue (inferred from file names), sampled from a patient given nivolumab and ipilimumab in sequence. This rearrangement joins TRBV29-1 to TRBJ2-3, with a tentative D call TRBD2 (6 bases). The TCR was taken from a human donor with melanoma. CDR3 residues: CSVERDSDTQYF. The CDR3 DNA reads TGCAGCGTTGAAAGGGACTCAGATACGCAGTATTTT.